The clone carrying this TCR beta chain was seen only a few times. Its antigen is as yet unknown. The sample comes from a study of blood T cells in healthy people across ages. Study-wide points: A roughly linear fall in TCR beta diversity per million T cells was seen with increasing age.

Per sample, at least 6 micrograms of total RNA were extracted. With a J-beta primer mix and a sample-barcoded 5' primer, a second PCR ran about 6 to 11 cycles. TCRdb analysed the 5' RACE reads with MiXCR anew, one entry per CDR3 protein. This table has over 600,000 distinct CDR3 sequences, roughly 21% appearing once. Material: blood. The clonotype was recovered from a man in his 70s in good health.

CDR3 nucleotides: TGTGCCAGCAGATACGGACAGGGGCGGCACTACGAGCAGTACTTC. Translating it yields CASRYGQGRHYEQYF. The chain couples TRBV12-3 or TRBV12-4 to TRBJ2-5; 9 nucleotides align to TRBD1. The J call is uncertain, as TRBJ2-7 better fits the DNA end. The CDR3 has 15 residues.